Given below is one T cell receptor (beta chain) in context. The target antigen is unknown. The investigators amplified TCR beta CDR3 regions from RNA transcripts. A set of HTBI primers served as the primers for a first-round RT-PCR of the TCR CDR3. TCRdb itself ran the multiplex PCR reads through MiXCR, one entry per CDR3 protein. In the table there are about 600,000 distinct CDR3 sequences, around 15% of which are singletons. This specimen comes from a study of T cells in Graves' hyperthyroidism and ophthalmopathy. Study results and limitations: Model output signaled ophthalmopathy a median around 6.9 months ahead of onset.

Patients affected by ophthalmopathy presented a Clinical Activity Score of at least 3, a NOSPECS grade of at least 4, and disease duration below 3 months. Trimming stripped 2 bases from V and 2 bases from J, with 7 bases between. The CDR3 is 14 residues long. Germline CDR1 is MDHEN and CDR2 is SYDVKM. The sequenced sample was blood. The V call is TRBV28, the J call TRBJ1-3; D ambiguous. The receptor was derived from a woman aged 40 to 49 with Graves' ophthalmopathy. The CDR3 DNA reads TGTGCCAGCAGTTTAGAGGGCACTGGAAACACCATATATTTT. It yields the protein CASSLEGTGNTIYF. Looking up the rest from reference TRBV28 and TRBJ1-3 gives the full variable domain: DVKVTQSSRYLVKRTGEKVFLECVQDMDHENMFWYRQDPGLGLRLIYFSYDVKMKEKGDIPEGYSVSREKKERFSLILESASTNQTSMYLCASSLEGTGNTIYFGEGSWLTVV.